This T cell receptor beta chain originates from a study of cytomegalovirus exposure and HLA in healthy donors (dated by TCRdb to about 2017). Study-level background: An earlier analysis of some 500 of the donors reported 250 to 300 Gb of sequence data and about 100 million unique TCR beta sequences from roughly 180 million T cells. An early release covering some 640 HLA-typed donors comprised roughly 300 gigabases of sequencing data and around 85 million unique TCR sequences. Of the roughly 410 genotyped donors, roughly 80% were placed in the genetic ancestry cluster associated with self-reported Caucasian donors. The aim of the study was to test whether cataloging public T cell receptors could identify signatures of past pathogen exposure. The study profiled the T cell repertoires of hundreds of subjects by immunosequencing and related them to cytomegalovirus serostatus. Besides the first cohort of about 730 subjects, a separate validation cohort made up of some 110 different subjects was used. The study combined high-throughput TCR immunosequencing, statistical association of individual TCRs with disease status, and machine learning to predict cytomegalovirus infection status. A later analysis re-examined previously published TCR beta repertoires from more than 600 donors and added high-resolution HLA genotyping to investigate patterns of TCR occurrence. Rather than drawing on any new phenotypic data, the later analysis identified candidate immune exposures from TCR beta sequences and the way those sequences occurred across donors. An earlier analysis of fewer than 700 of the donors applied high-throughput TCR beta sequencing to assess whether each TCR beta V gene segment acted as functional or pseudogenic. Alongside the repertoire data, information on donor age, sex, ethnicity and CMV serostatus was compiled. A later genetic analysis took genome-wide SNP genotypes for about three fifths of the 666 donors and used that subset as a discovery cohort. All discovery cohort repertoires had been generated on a single sequencing platform. Both class I and class II loci were covered by HLA typing, at four-digit resolution. The number of typed donors differed by locus: about 629-640 for A, B, C, DRB1 and DQB1; about 520 for DQA1; some 610 for DPA1; and some 470 for DPB1. About five DR-DQ haplotypes were handled as single units for association and clustering, since linkage in the cohort was strong. Across some 400 genotyped donors of the cohort, an average of about 220,000 unique TCR beta nucleotide sequences per donor were sequenced, and about a sixth of those sequences were non-productive.

With respect to this clone: Its recognized antigen is unknown. Within one base of it there is no much larger clone, and no base qualities were kept.

The cohort consisted of 670 or so healthy bone marrow donors. Cohort members were all nominally healthy when sampled, although unrecorded immune exposures were likely present. The donor was CMV seropositive and belonged to the group of 250 to 350 seropositive cohort members. Every donor gave a peripheral blood sample, and the peripheral blood mononuclear cells from that sample were used for TCR beta sequencing. Genomic DNA extraction from the blood cell samples was performed with the Qiagen DNeasy Blood Extraction Kit. The CDR1 and CDR2 encoded by the germline V gene are MNHEY and SVGAGI. Trimming at the junction amounts to 5 bases on V and 0 bases on J, and the germline ends lie 10 bases apart. From the cysteine through the phenylalanine, the CDR3 covers 14 amino acids. Kept here is only the CDR3 DNA, which spans 42 bases and is read in frame from base 1. Paper-wide results and their limitations: At a false discovery rate of 0.05, a later analysis linked 16,951 TCR beta sequences to specific HLA alleles. Only TCR beta chains were sequenced in this cohort, and the absence of alpha or paired-chain data limited detectable features. Roughly uniform sequencing depth across donors was assumed in presence/absence analyses, although this assumption may not hold. Cytomegalovirus status was reported to be diagnosed by the classifier with high specificity and sensitivity in both the original and validation cohorts. A later genetic analysis reported fewer N-insertions in productive TCRs among donors in an Asian-associated ancestry cluster than the approximately 670-donor mean. Because some donors lacked HLA typing at each locus, the association tests relied only on the typed subset. Three of the identified cytomegalovirus-associated TCR beta chains were confirmed in vitro to be specific for cytomegalovirus antigens. In a later analysis, HLA-associated TCR beta chains showed more clonal expansion and lower generation probabilities than non-associated chains that were equally common. Broadly in line with IMGT annotations, most TCR beta V segments showed up in productive rearrangements about 87% or about 30% of the time in an earlier analysis of 450 to 600 of the donors. Most TCR sequences were seen in very few donors, while some public TCRs were found in many individuals. Because counts were too low, seventeen rarely observed V segments, including chromosome 9 orphons, were excluded from the earlier analysis of 587 of the donors. Most CMV-associated TCR beta chains appeared to be HLA-restricted in a later analysis, and the HLA associations seemed to be driven largely by CMV exposure. V-gene and J-gene trimming of TCR beta chains was associated with a missense DCLRE1C variant in a later genetic analysis, and the association was replicated in an independent cohort. Some IMGT-functional V segments, including TRBV6-2 and TRBV6-3, could not be distinguished by the 87-base-pair reads and were therefore excluded. According to the authors, the approach could potentially be generalized to other disease states and immunological phenotypes. A further reported finding was that TCR beta sequences accurately predicted the HLA-A and HLA-B alleles for most subjects in the first cohort. Several of the top co-occurrence clusters appeared to be linked to parvovirus B19, influenza, CMV and Epstein-Barr virus, according to a later analysis. A cluster of highly shared sequence variants was judged likely to be a technical artifact of the sequencing pipeline. A later analysis found that TCR association rates varied across HLA loci, with DRB1 alleles showing the most associated TCRs and HLA-C alleles the fewest. Linkage disequilibrium might explain the correlated functional status among segregating V segments, but an unknown experimental factor could not be excluded. When HLA alleles, especially DR and DQ, strongly co-occurred, TCR associations were difficult to assign to individual alleles. The only immune exposure information available for the cohort was CMV serostatus. The study listed over 150 TCR beta chains as associated with cytomegalovirus.

The library was prepared using the immunoSEQ multiplex PCR assay. The multiplex PCR relied on a mix of 60 forward primers for TCR Vbeta segments and 13 reverse primers for TCR Jbeta segments. A multiplex PCR assay on genomic DNA amplified the CDR3 region of rearranged TCR beta genes. Amplified TCR beta libraries were sequenced as 87-base-pair reads on the Illumina HiSeq System. Regarding the original processing steps: A later analysis tallied tens of millions of unique TCR beta chains across the 700 or so repertoires, and around 12 million of those chains were shared by two or more donors. Raw reads were error-corrected and collapsed into unique sequences with a nearest-neighbor algorithm that merged closely related sequences to remove PCR and sequencing errors. CDR3 sequences were aligned to IMGT reference sequences to assign V, D and J gene segments. For a sequence to be retained, a match of at least six nucleotides to both a V gene segment and a J gene segment was required. Rearrangements were classified as productive when the CDR3 lacked stop codons and remained in frame with V and J, and all other rearrangements were classified as non-productive. CDR3 was defined according to IMGT convention as the region running from the second conserved V-encoded cysteine to the conserved J-encoded phenylalanine. In an earlier analysis of 550 to 650 of the donors, sequences lacking an unambiguous match to a single V gene segment were excluded. An earlier analysis of about 590 of the donors classified V segments as functional when productive rearrangements were above 56.7% and as segregating when the standard deviation between donors was above 5%. A statistical classification framework was built to diagnose cytomegalovirus status from the catalog of TCR beta chain sequences. V and J gene assignment, in a later analysis, came from comparing TCR nucleotide sequences with IMGT/GENE-DB human TR gene sequences. A later analysis assigned CDR3 sequences and most-parsimonious VDJ recombination scenarios with the TCRdist pipeline. A later analysis defined each TCR beta chain by its CDR3 amino acid sequence plus V-gene family, and excluded reads lacking a unique V-gene family. To address suspected cross-contamination and a sequencing artifact, a later analysis removed roughly 580 highly shared, low-generation-probability nucleotide sequences. For each public chain, a later analysis derived a clonal expansion index from normalized ranks of inferred template counts within each repertoire. Generation probabilities in a later analysis came from a VDJ recombination model fitted to out-of-frame rearrangements, and those results were checked against IGoR. A later analysis scored TCR-TCR, TCR-HLA and TCR-CMV co-occurrence with hypergeometric tests, applying a repertoire-size bias correction to TCR pairs. In a later analysis, false discovery rates were estimated by permuting HLA or CMV assignments 20 times. A later analysis grouped co-occurring TCRs with DBSCAN, adding TCRdist sequence similarity when clustering within HLA-allele-positive subsets. Repertoires with fewer than 30,000 or more than 120,000 public chains were left out of co-occurrence clustering, as were about five repertoires with anomalous nucleotide sharing. The clones in this table, taken by TCRdb from immuneACCESS, are in-frame only. Not every clone is retained; where verified, under half of the shortfall comes from an unresolved V gene, and the cause of the rest is unknown. The V and J calls and the clone size are those of that table, but D and trimming were determined from the DNA. The sample yields fewer than 130,000 clones; 76% were counted once. Around an eighth of the sample is taken by the ten largest.

Sequencing was carried out using PBMCs. The rearranged segments are TRBV6-5 and TRBJ2-5, with TRBD2 as a weak D call on 5 bases. The clonotype originates from a man aged 25 to 45 in good health and CMV-seropositive. The bases are TGTGCCAGCAGTCGGACGGGGTACCAAGAGACCCAGTACTTC. Its coded protein is CASSRTGYQETQYF.